Listed below are T cell receptor beta chains from one sample, sequenced in a study of blood T cells in healthy people across ages. TCRdb ran MiXCR on the 5' RACE reads and lists one entry per CDR3 protein. The table has about 1.5 million distinct CDR3 sequences, approximately 43% seen once. The sample was blood. These receptors originate from a woman under 30 in good health. The CDR3 runs from the conserved cysteine through the conserved F or W. A D gene is named only where the DNA matches it firmly. Clone size is stated in some rows and not others, as once, few, many or a class when expanded.

d_call j_call clone_size v_call cdr3_nt cdr3_aa
- TRBJ1-2 - TRBV12-5 TGTGCTAGTACCCCCGGGTCGGCTGGCTACACCTTC CASTPGSAGYTF
- TRBJ2-1 few TRBV5-6 TGTGCCAGCAGCCTGACCCCACATGAGCAGTTCTTC CASSLTPHEQFF
- TRBJ2-7 few TRBV11-2 TGTGCCAGCAGCTCCTCACTATTCTTGACCTACGAGCAGTACTTC CASSSSLFLTYEQYF
- TRBJ1-6 - TRBV27 TGTGCCAGCAGTTTTGGGGGCAGGACCTATAATTCACCCCTCCACTTT CASSFGGRTYNSPLHF
- TRBJ2-5 - TRBV6-2/TRBV6-3 TGTGCCAGCACCGATCCCTCGACTACCCAAGCGGAGACCCAGTACTTC CASTDPSTTQAETQYF
TRBD2 TRBJ2-2 - TRBV14 TGTGCCAGCAGCCAAGTGGGAGGGCCGTCCGGGGAGCTGTTTTTT CASSQVGGPSGELFF
- TRBJ1-5 - TRBV12-3/TRBV12-4 TGTGCCAGCAGTTTATCAGCGCTCAATCAGCCCCAGCATTTT CASSLSALNQPQHF
TRBD2 TRBJ2-1 - TRBV5-5 TGTGCCAGCAGCCCCGGGTTAGCGGGGGGAATCTCCTACAATGAGCAGTTCTTC CASSPGLAGGISYNEQFF
- TRBJ1-2 - TRBV4-1 TGCGCCAGCAGCCAACCGCTGGGGATCCATGGCTACACCTTC CASSQPLGIHGYTF
TRBD2 TRBJ2-1 - TRBV4-3 TGCGCCAGCCAACAACCCCAGCGGGGGGCAGGTGGTGAGCAGTTCTTC CASQQPQRGAGGEQFF
- TRBJ1-5 - TRBV20-1 TGCAGTGCTGGGACTCAACGGGGCAATCAGCCCCAGCATTTT CSAGTQRGNQPQHF
TRBD2 TRBJ2-5 - TRBV11-2 TGTGCCAGCAGCTCCCTTAGCGGGAGGCCGGGAAAGACCCAGTACTTC CASSSLSGRPGKTQYF
TRBD2 TRBJ2-1 - TRBV11-2 TGTGCCAGCAGCCCCCCAGCGGGGAGTAACAATGAGCAGTTCTTC CASSPPAGSNNEQFF
- TRBJ1-5 few TRBV7-8 TGTGCCAGCAGCTTAGTCGGGGTTTCTCAGCCCCAGCATTTT CASSLVGVSQPQHF
TRBD1 TRBJ2-7 few TRBV7-2 TGTGCCAGCAGCTTATCCGCTTTGGGACAGGGGGCCCACGAGCAGTACTTC CASSLSALGQGAHEQYF
TRBD1 TRBJ2-5 few TRBV5-1 TGCGCCAGCAGCTCCGGGACAGGGGCGTCCTGGTACTTC CASSSGTGASWYF
- TRBJ1-5 few TRBV20-1 TGCAGTGCTAGTAGTCAGTCCGTGGGCAATCAGCCCCAGCATTTT CSASSQSVGNQPQHF
- TRBJ2-5 few TRBV15 TGTGCCACCAGCAGAGCCCCTCTTCACAGCGGCCAATTTGAGACCCAGTACTTC CATSRAPLHSGQFETQYF
TRBD1 TRBJ2-5 - TRBV29-1 TGCAGCGTTGAATCGGCGCTCGGGACAGGAGAAGAGACCCAGTACTTC CSVESALGTGEETQYF
- TRBJ2-1 few TRBV6-1 TGTGCCAGCAGTTCTGGCGGCCATGAGCAGTTCTTC CASSSGGHEQFF
- TRBJ2-7 once TRBV12-3/TRBV12-4 TGTGCCAGCATTTTTGGGCAGGGGAATCACGAGCAGTACTTC CASIFGQGNHEQYF
- TRBJ1-3 few TRBV2 TGTGCCAGCAGTGAACCCGTCTCTGGAAACACCATATATTTT CASSEPVSGNTIYF
TRBD2 TRBJ2-7 - TRBV7-9 TGTGCCAGCAGCAAGGGACTAGCGGGAGTCGACGAGCAGTACTTC CASSKGLAGVDEQYF
- TRBJ1-2 - TRBV6-2/TRBV6-3 TGTGCCAGCAGACGTTCCAGTAGGAATGGCTACACCTTC CASRRSSRNGYTF
TRBD2 TRBJ2-1 few TRBV7-2 TGTGCCAGCAGCGCGTCTAGCGGGACGTACAATGAGCAGTTCTTC CASSASSGTYNEQFF
- TRBJ1-5 - TRBV27 TGTGCCAGCAGCAGTATCCCGAGGAGCAATCAGCCCCAGCATTTT CASSSIPRSNQPQHF
TRBD2 TRBJ2-1 few TRBV4-3 TGCGCCAGCAGCCAGGGAGGGCTAGCGGGAGTTAGTGAGCAGTTCTTC CASSQGGLAGVSEQFF
- TRBJ2-7 few TRBV12-3/TRBV12-4 TGTGCCAGCAGTTTAGCACTAGCTGGGACTGGCGAGCAGTACTTC CASSLALAGTGEQYF
TRBD1 TRBJ1-1 few TRBV2 TGTGCCAGCAGTTGGGACAGGGCCGTTGAAGCTTTCTTT CASSWDRAVEAFF
- TRBJ1-1 - TRBV20-1 TGCAGTGCTCCGGGGTGGGGCCGGGCGAGCACTGAAGCTTTCTTT CSAPGWGRASTEAFF
TRBD1 TRBJ1-1 once TRBV20-1 TGCAGTGCTCAAGGGGGCATGAACACTGAAGCTTTCTTT CSAQGGMNTEAFF
- TRBJ1-2 few TRBV6-1 TGTGCCAGCAGTGAAGTTGAGGGGGGGGTGGCTGGCTACACCTTC CASSEVEGGVAGYTF
TRBD2 TRBJ2-1 - TRBV29-1 TGCAGCGTTGACGGACTAGCGGGAGCTGACAAGCAGTTCTTC CSVDGLAGADKQFF
- TRBJ2-7 few TRBV20-1 TGCAGTGCTAGGCCCGTAGGCGGGTACGAGCAGTACTTC CSARPVGGYEQYF
TRBD2 TRBJ2-1 - TRBV6-5 TGTGCCAGCACCCAGCGGGAGCCGGATGAGCAGTTCTTC CASTQREPDEQFF
TRBD1 TRBJ1-6 - TRBV9 TGTGCCAGCAGCGTAGCACAGGGGGGCTCACCCCTCCACTTT CASSVAQGGSPLHF
TRBD2 TRBJ2-1 - TRBV3-1 TGTGCCAGCAGACCGGGACTAGCGGGAGGAAATGAGCAGTTCTTC CASRPGLAGGNEQFF
- TRBJ2-3 few TRBV20-1 TGCAGTGCTAGGTCCGCGACTTCGTTAGAGGGACTTGAAACAGATACGCAGTATTTT CSARSATSLEGLETDTQYF